This T cell receptor beta chain was sequenced in a study of CD8 T cells in ankylosing spondylitis (dated by TCRdb to 2016 to 2017). Turning to the overall study: The study profiled T cell receptor beta repertoires in healthy donors and ankylosing spondylitis patients to find disease-linked TCR variants. The full study cohort was made up of 25 ankylosing spondylitis patients and over 90 healthy donors. Peripheral blood samples were taken, and synovial fluid was additionally collected from ankylosing spondylitis patients.

Points on this clonotype: Which antigen it targets is not known. Per-base qualities were not stored, and no clone one base away is much larger.

General conclusions and limits of the study: Some of the motif variants had been reported before in the synovial fluid and blood of reactive arthritis patients, a finding that suggests common disease-initiation mechanisms. Blood from ankylosing spondylitis patients appeared to be characterized by a TCR beta motif made up of about 8 highly homologous amino acid variants. The disease-linked clones were reported as significantly enriched in matched synovial fluid samples from ankylosing spondylitis patients. The disease-linked clones had a CD8+ phenotype and were found at relatively low frequencies in peripheral blood.

The reads were generated on an Illumina HiSeq 2500. TCR beta libraries were prepared by quantitative 5'-RACE with molecular barcodes. On the study's bioinformatics: To identify disease-linked TCR variants, a new computational method was used, one built on a probabilistic model of VDJ rearrangement. TCRdb trimmed the raw reads at Q25, called clones with MiXCR and kept productive beta chains. Rows with a matching CDR3 protein are joined into one entry that keeps the most common DNA and genes. These V and J calls are TCRdb output, not the study's own analysis. The sample contains roughly 700,000 distinct CDR3 sequences, around a fifth of them found a single time. Over 15% of the sample is held by the ten biggest clonotypes. Trimmed from V: 3 bases; trimmed from J: 5 bases; junction bases lacking a gene match: 5. CDR1 and CDR2, per the germline V gene, are MNHEY and SVGAGI. The CDR3 spans 15 residues, from the cysteine through the phenylalanine. The DNA shown is the 45-base CDR3, in frame from base 1.

Sequencing was performed on blood, either unsorted or a sorted T cell fraction (not recorded which). The receptor chain draws on TRBV6-5 and TRBJ2-3, and 10 junctional nucleotides match TRBD2. The receptor's source is a male donor with ankylosing spondylitis. Read as DNA, the sequence is TGTGCCAGCAGTTATCAGCGGGGGGGGGTAGATACGCAGTATTTT. The resulting protein is CASSYQRGGVDTQYF.